Described below is a single T cell receptor (beta chain) sequence and its context. The antigen is unknown. The sample originates from a study of cytomegalovirus exposure and HLA in healthy donors. Study-level background: According to later analysis, the same platform produced the 90 to 150 validation and 600 to 800 first-cohort repertoires. General study points: It was reportedly the case that the classifier diagnosed cytomegalovirus status with high specificity and sensitivity.

Libraries were prepared by immunoSEQ multiplex PCR; TCRdb keeps only in-frame clonotypes and omits some of them. The sample contains 150,000 to 200,000 clones, about 89% of which appear only once. Germline CDR1 reads LNHNV; CDR2 reads YYDKDF (reference sequence). The CDR3 has 15 residues. V gave up 5 bases and J gave up 5 bases, with 19 bases separating them. The material sequenced was PBMCs. The genes are TRBV15 and TRBJ2-7, with D possibly being TRBD1 or TRBD2 (5 bases each). The TCR sequence derives from a man under 40 in good health and CMV-seropositive. The CDR3 sequence is CATSPEGSAGDEQYF. CDR3 nucleotide sequence: TGTGCCACCAGCCCCGAGGGGAGCGCGGGCGACGAGCAGTACTTC.